These T cell receptor beta chains were read from a single sample in a study of cytomegalovirus exposure and HLA in healthy donors. The table came from immunoSEQ multiplex PCR; TCRdb's copy has only in-frame clones and leaves some out. The profile covers over 150,000 clones, with over 70% appearing a single time and 2.9% taken by the ten largest. Input material: PBMCs. These receptors came from a male donor in good health and CMV-seronegative. Each CDR3 is given with its conserved first and last residue.

>TRBV7-9|TRBJ1-1
CASSHARDSGRANTEAFF
>TRBV5-4|TRBJ1-3
CASSQGVLSGNTIYF
>TRBV6-5|TRBJ1-5
CASRYLYSNQPQHF
>TRBV2|TRBJ2-1
CASSWTDEQFF
>TRBV30|TRBJ1-4
CAAIRPGQGNEKLFF
>TRBV2|TRBJ2-1
CASSAVDEQFF
>TRBV6-5|TRBJ1-2
CASSYDRRYGYTF
>TRBV28|TRBJ1-5
CASSSPDWARGNQPQHF
>TRBV28|TRBJ1-5
CASSLPTGWGNQPQHF
>TRBV6-5|TRBJ2-1
CASSYGGSLKSEQFF
>TRBV28|TRBJ2-3
CASRAGGRADTQYF
>TRBV4-3|TRBJ2-7
CASSQDLWSSYEQYF
>TRBV20-1|TRBJ2-7
CSAIPGYEQYF
>TRBV6-6|TRBJ1-1
CASSLGGGDGAFF
>TRBV9|TRBJ2-1
CASSPTGTSGPNEQFF
>TRBV5-1|TRBJ1-5
CASSLGQGSNQPQHF
>TRBV4-1|TRBJ1-2
CASSQAIDRGYGYTF
>TRBV30|TRBJ1-6
CAWRGGAGNSPLHF
>TRBV6-1|TRBJ2-4
CASTGSSKNIQYF
>TRBV6-5|TRBJ1-1
CASSYPGRGKDTEAFF
>TRBV29-1|TRBJ1-5
CSVGDRTHQPQHF
>TRBV19|TRBJ1-5
CASRTGGAGQPQHF
>TRBV28|TRBJ2-7
CASSSGRGSYEQYF
>TRBV6-4|TRBJ1-6
CASSVDRVVDSPLHF
>TRBV6-1|TRBJ1-3
CASSEGLAGPGNTIYF
>TRBV30|TRBJ2-2
CAWSPSGSGELFF
>TRBV6-1|TRBJ1-5
CASSITGHLNQPQHF
>TRBV7-6|TRBJ1-3
CASSPLPGTVSGNTIYF
>TRBV6-6|TRBJ2-3
CALRGGAGTDTQYF
>TRBV28|TRBJ1-2
CASSLAPTGANYGYTF
>TRBV6-6|TRBJ1-5
CASRRRTIGNQPQHF
>TRBV5-1|TRBJ2-1
CASAFGGVDPSEQFF
>TRBV30|TRBJ2-3
CAWSPGADTQYF
>TRBV7-3|TRBJ2-3
CASSPGTGTQYF
>TRBV10-1|TRBJ2-3
CASRPFKTLAGGGYEYF
>TRBV6-6|TRBJ2-7
CASRGGYEQYF
>TRBV7-9|TRBJ1-1
CASLKVGLRNTEAFF
>TRBV9|TRBJ1-3
CASSLTRGSGNTIYF
>TRBV19|TRBJ2-1
CASSIQVFWVEQFF
>TRBV7-9|TRBJ2-1
CASSLGVEQFF
>TRBV9|TRBJ2-1
CASSDSGSSYNEQFF
>TRBV28|TRBJ2-5
CASSSLARVMETQYF
>TRBV6-6|TRBJ2-2
CASSYPTHLRTGELFF